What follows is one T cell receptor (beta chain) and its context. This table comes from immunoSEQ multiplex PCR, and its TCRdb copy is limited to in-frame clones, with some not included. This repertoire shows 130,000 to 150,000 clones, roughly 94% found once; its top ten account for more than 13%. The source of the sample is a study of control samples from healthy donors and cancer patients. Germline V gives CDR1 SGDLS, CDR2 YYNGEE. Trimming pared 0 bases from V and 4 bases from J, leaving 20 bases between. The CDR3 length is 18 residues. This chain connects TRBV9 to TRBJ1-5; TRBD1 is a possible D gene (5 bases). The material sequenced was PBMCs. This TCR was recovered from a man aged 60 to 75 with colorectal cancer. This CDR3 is CASSVVLGEVRANQPQHF. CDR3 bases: TGTGCCAGCAGCGTAGTTTTAGGGGAGGTCAGGGCAAATCAGCCCCAGCATTTT.